Below are 26 T cell receptor beta chains sequenced from a single sample in a study of T-cell memory formation after mild COVID-19. TCRdb called the 5' RACE reads again in MiXCR, with one record for every CDR3 protein. The sample lists about 350,000 distinct CDR3 sequences, approximately 22% occurring once. The sequenced sample was PBMCs or a T cell subset sorted from them (not recorded which). The receptors come from a young man who had mild COVID-19 (a few samples of this study predate the infection). Cell type and time point are not known.

This clonotype occurred a few times. This rearrangement joins TRBV3-1 to TRBJ1-2; D is ambiguous. The CDR3 sequence is 16 residues long. Trimming pared 5 bases from V and 3 bases from J, leaving 19 bases between. Germline V gene lookup returns CDR1 LGHDT and CDR2 YNNKEL (reference sequence). CDR3: CASSKASSIWDYGYTF. Here the CDR3 DNA reads TGTGCCAGCAGCAAAGCCTCCTCGATCTGGGACTATGGCTACACCTTC. Based on the CDR3 plus reference TRBV3-1 and TRBJ1-2, the full variable domain is DTAVSQTPKYLVTQMGNDKSIKCEQNLGHDTMYWYKQDSKKFLKIMFSYNNKELIINETVPNRFSPKSPDKAHLNLHINSLELGDSAVYFCASSKASSIWDYGYTFGSGTRLTVV.

The sample holds a few counts of this clonotype. The CDR3 spells CASSWGFSGANVLTF. CDR3 DNA sequence: TGTGCCAGCAGCTGGGGATTCTCTGGGGCCAACGTCCTGACTTTC. The V call is TRBV5-4, the J call TRBJ2-6; no reliable D call. CDR1 is SGHNT, CDR2 YYREEE, per germline (reference sequence). V was clipped by 3 bases and J by 0 bases, with 7 bases between them. This CDR3 region has 15 residues.

This clonotype turned up a few times. This chain joins TRBV7-2 and TRBJ2-3; D uncertain. V lost 5 bases, J lost 4 bases, and 7 bases lay in between. The CDR3 extends over 12 amino acids. Germline V gene data show CDR1 as SGHTA and CDR2 as FQGNSA. The CDR3 nucleotides read TGTGCCAGCAGCCCTGCGGCAGATACGCAGTATTTT. Its translation: CASSPAADTQYF.

The chain couples TRBV29-1 to TRBJ2-3, with a tentative D call TRBD1 (5 bases). This CDR3 comprises 11 residues. CDR1 is SQVTM and CDR2 is ANQGSEA in the germline V gene. CDR3 in amino acids: CSIRATDTQYF. The CDR3 DNA reads as TGCAGTATCAGGGCTACAGATACGCAGTATTTT.

The rearrangement joins TRBV10-3 to TRBJ1-5; D not resolved. The V end was cut by 3 bases, the J end by 1 base, with 13 bases between. Germline CDR1 and CDR2: ENHRY and SYGVKD. The CDR3 has 16 residues. CDR3 residues: CAISDSLGGSNQPQHF. The CDR3 DNA reads as TGTGCCATCAGTGACTCCTTGGGAGGGAGCAATCAGCCCCAGCATTTT.

This clonotype appeared a few times. The V gene is TRBV7-2, the J gene TRBJ2-1; the D is unclear. V was shortened by 2 bases and J by 10 bases, with 9 bases between the two germline ends. Germline V gene lookup returns CDR1 SGHTA and CDR2 FQGNSA. The CDR3 is 12 residues long. CDR3 sequence reads: CASSLWTVEQFF. The CDR3 bases are TGTGCCAGCAGCTTATGGACGGTAGAGCAGTTCTTC.

This clonotype appeared a single time. The rearrangement links TRBV7-9 to TRBJ1-6, with D maybe TRBD1 (5 bases). The CDR3 contains 15 residues. Germline-derived CDR1 and CDR2 are SEHNR and FQNEAQ (reference sequence). V lost 1 base to trimming and J lost 8 bases, with 12 bases between them. CDR3 residues: CASSLGGSEHSPLHF. CDR3 nucleotides: TGTGCCAGCAGCTTAGGGGGGTCAGAACATTCACCCCTCCACTTT.

V is TRBV10-3 and J is TRBJ1-1; possibly TRBD1 for D (5 bases). The CDR3 extends over 15 amino acids. Trimming shortened V by 3 bases and J by 5 bases, and 16 bases separated the two germline ends. Germline loops: CDR1 ENHRY, CDR2 SYGVKD. This chain's CDR3 is CAISDYGHSGTEAFF. In nucleotides, the CDR3 is TGTGCCATCAGTGATTACGGACATAGCGGGACTGAAGCTTTCTTT.

V usage is TRBV6-2 or TRBV6-3 and J usage is TRBJ1-2; 8 bases align to TRBD1. Germline CDR1 MNHEY, CDR2 SVGEGT. The CDR3 has 13 residues. The ends lost 6 bases at V and 7 bases at J; junction bases unmatched: 7. The CDR3 sequence is CASSRPGGGGYTF. As DNA, the CDR3 is TGTGCCAGCAGCCGCCCAGGGGGCGGTGGCTACACCTTC.

This clonotype was recorded a few times. The chain recombines TRBV6-5 with TRBJ1-2; 7 bases map to TRBD1. The CDR3 has 11 residues. Germline values: CDR1 MNHEY, CDR2 SVGAGI. The CDR3 region is CATGRNYGYTF. The DNA for the CDR3 is TGTGCGACAGGGAGGAACTATGGCTACACCTTC.

In its sample, this clonotype was seen a few times. The rearrangement joins TRBV19 to TRBJ2-3; D uncertain. The CDR3 has 13 amino acids. V was cut by 8 bases and J by 6 bases, with 15 bases left in between. CDR1 LNHDA and CDR2 SQIVND come from the germline V gene (reference sequence). The CDR3 protein is CASSDPAWDTQYF. The CDR3 DNA sequence: TGTGCCAGTTCTGACCCCGCCTGGGATACGCAGTATTTT. The full variable domain, rest sourced from reference TRBV19 and TRBJ2-3, is DGGITQSPKYLFRKEGQNVTLSCEQNLNHDAMYWYRQDPGQGLRLIYYSQIVNDFQKGDIAEGYSVSREKKESFPLTVTSAQKNPTAFYLCASSDPAWDTQYFGPGTRLTVL.

This clonotype was counted a few times. The chain couples TRBV6-2 or TRBV6-3 to TRBJ2-1; D perhaps matches TRBD2 (5 bases). V lost 2 bases, J lost 6 bases, and 11 bases lay in between. The CDR3 consists of 14 residues. CDR1 and CDR2 from the germline V gene are MNHEY and SVGEGT. CDR3 bases: TGTGCCAGCAGTTACGGGCAGAGGGTCAATGAGCAGTTCTTC. Its protein is CASSYGQRVNEQFF.

This clonotype appeared many times. The V gene is TRBV28, the J gene TRBJ2-7; tentatively, D is TRBD1 (5 bases). Germline CDR1 and CDR2: MDHEN and SYDVKM. This CDR3 has 12 residues. Trimming shortened V by 10 bases and J by 3 bases, and 13 bases separated the two germline ends. CDR3 in amino acids: CATGRQGYEQYV. CDR3 nucleotide sequence: TGTGCCACGGGCCGGCAGGGCTACGAGCAGTACGTC.

Concerning this clonotype itself: A much larger clone lies a single base off, so this may be a read error. V gene TRBV4-3 combines with J gene TRBJ2-7, with D tentatively TRBD1 or TRBD2 (5 bases each). CDR1 and CDR2 (germline): LGHNA, YSLEER. The CDR3 sequence is 13 residues long. The CDR3: CASSPPGSYERYF. CDR3 coding DNA: TGCGCCAGCAGCCCTCCAGGGAGCTACGAGCGGTACTTC.

The chain employs TRBV13 and TRBJ2-7; either TRBD1 or TRBD2 may supply D (5 bases each). Germline CDR1 and CDR2: PRHDT and FYEKMQ (reference sequence). The V gene lost 5 bases and the J gene lost 5 bases, with 25 bases spanning the gap. The CDR3 extends over 17 amino acids. The CDR3 DNA sequence: TGTGCCAGCAGCCCCGGGGCCGTAGGGTCCACAAGCGACGAGCAGTACTTC. It yields the protein CASSPGAVGSTSDEQYF.

The DNA of the CDR3 is TGCGCCAGCAGCCGGGTCTTGAGCGGGGGTCCCTACAATGAGCAGTTCTTC. Encoded protein: CASSRVLSGGPYNEQFF. The rearrangement links TRBV4-3 to TRBJ2-1, with 8 positions matching TRBD2. Unmatched junction bases numbered 10, after V lost 4 bases and J lost 2 bases. The germline V gene encodes CDR1 LGHNA and CDR2 YSLEER. The CDR3 is 17 amino acids.

The chain links TRBV28 to TRBJ2-7; D gene ambiguous. From germline, CDR1 is MDHEN and CDR2 SYDVKM. The CDR3 extends over 15 amino acids. V shed 6 bases and J shed 0 bases, with 15 bases lying between them. Here the CDR3 reads CASSSAKRDSYEQYF. CDR3 coding DNA: TGTGCCAGCAGCTCGGCAAAAAGGGACTCCTACGAGCAGTACTTC.

This chain uses TRBV5-1 with TRBJ1-6; the D gene is possibly TRBD1 (5 bases). From germline, CDR1 is SGHRS and CDR2 YFSETQ. CDR3 length: 16 amino acids. V was trimmed by 5 bases and J by 0 bases, leaving 12 bases between them. DNA for the CDR3: TGCGCCAGCAGTAGGGACGGGAGCTCCTATAATTCACCCCTCCACTTT. Protein product: CASSRDGSSYNSPLHF.

This clonotype occurred many times. The chain is built from TRBV5-1 and TRBJ1-3, with D unclear. The CDR3 covers 13 residues. Germline values: CDR1 SGHRS, CDR2 YFSETQ. The V gene lost 0 bases and the J gene lost 2 bases, with 3 bases spanning the gap. DNA for the CDR3: TGCGCCAGCAGCTTGGGGGCTGGAAACACCATATATTTT. Encoded protein: CASSLGAGNTIYF.

The CDR3 nucleotides are TGCGCCAGCAGCTTAGCGACAGGGGGAGGCACTGAAGCTTTCTTT. This sequence encodes CASSLATGGGTEAFF. The chain combines TRBV5-1 with TRBJ1-1, with 9 nucleotides matching TRBD1. The CDR3 has 15 residues. V trimming: 2 bases; J trimming: 4 bases; junction bases outside the gene matches: 6. CDR1 is SGHRS, CDR2 YFSETQ, per germline. Combining the CDR3 with reference TRBV5-1 and TRBJ1-1 gives the whole variable domain KAGVTQTPRYLIKTRGQQVTLSCSPISGHRSVSWYQQTPGQGLQFLFEYFSETQRNKGNFPGRFSGRQFSNSRSEMNVSTLELGDSALYLCASSLATGGGTEAFFGQGTRLTVV.

V usage is TRBV4-1 and J usage is TRBJ1-6; maybe TRBD1 (5 bases). CDR3 length: 15 amino acids. Deletions cut 6 bases from V and 7 bases from J, with 16 bases between. Germline V gene sequence: CDR1 MGHRA, CDR2 YSYEKL. DNA of the CDR3: TGCGCCAGCAGAACACAGGATATGTCGAATTCACCCCTCCACTTT. This sequence encodes CASRTQDMSNSPLHF.

J is TRBJ2-4 and V is TRBV7-2, with D perhaps matching TRBD1 (6 bases). CDR1 and CDR2 from the germline V gene are SGHTA and FQGNSA. Deletions cut 3 bases from V and 8 bases from J, with 11 bases between. The CDR3 contains 13 residues. This CDR3 is CASSLGTWDIQYF. CDR3 DNA sequence: TGTGCCAGCAGCTTGGGGACATGGGACATTCAGTACTTC.

The J gene is TRBJ1-2, the V gene TRBV19; no definite D call. The germline V gene encodes CDR1 LNHDA and CDR2 SQIVND (reference sequence). Trimming cost V 3 bases and J 8 bases, with 13 bases left between them. The CDR3 sequence is 13 residues long. As DNA, the CDR3 is TGTGCCAGTAGTATTGGCGCAGAAGTCGGCTACACCTTC. Encoded protein: CASSIGAEVGYTF.

This chain joins TRBV7-2 and TRBJ1-6; D uncertain. CDR3 length: 15 amino acids. V lost 6 bases to trimming and J lost 2 bases, with 11 bases between them. From germline, CDR1 is SGHTA and CDR2 FQGNSA. CDR3 region: CASRRTDTYNSPLHF. In DNA form, the CDR3 reads TGTGCCAGCAGGAGAACAGATACCTATAATTCACCCCTCCACTTT. Filled out from reference TRBV7-2 and TRBJ1-6, the complete variable domain reads GAGVSQSPSNKVTEKGKDVELRCDPISGHTALYWYRQSLGQGLEFLIYFQGNSAPDKSGLPSDRFSAERTGGSVSTLTIQRTQQEDSAVYLCASRRTDTYNSPLHFGNGTRLTVT.

The chain is built from TRBV20-1 and TRBJ1-5, with D tentatively TRBD1 (5 bases). Germline assignment: CDR1 DFQATT and CDR2 SNEGSKA (reference sequence). The V end was cut by 6 bases, the J end by 13 bases, with 31 bases between. CDR3 size: 16 residues. CDR3 protein: CSAARMMGTDVGPQHF. The CDR3 region has the DNA TGCAGTGCGGCACGTATGATGGGGACGGATGTAGGGCCACAGCATTTT.

The genes are TRBV6-2 or TRBV6-3 and TRBJ2-5; 8 bases match TRBD2. The germline gives CDR1 MNHEY, CDR2 SVGEGT. V was clipped by 3 bases and J by 6 bases; unmatched bases: 6. The CDR3 spans 14 residues. The CDR3 DNA reads TGTGCCAGCAGTTATAAGCGGGGGCAAAAGACCCAGTACTTC. It is translated as CASSYKRGQKTQYF.